The 4 T cell receptor beta chains given below trace back to one sample, sequenced in a study of T cells in Graves' hyperthyroidism and ophthalmopathy. The TCR beta CDR3 regions underwent amplification using RNA transcripts as the source. RT-PCR in the first round (using the HTBI primer set) targeted the TCR CDR3. Via MiXCR, TCRdb re-called the multiplex PCR reads, giving one row per CDR3 protein. The sample lists more than 650,000 distinct CDR3 sequences, less than 15% occurring once. The sample consisted of blood. These receptors were collected from a woman between 18 and 29 years old with Graves' hyperthyroidism.

CDR3 region: CASSFRQGLGNQPQHF. In DNA, the CDR3 is TGTGCCAGCAGTTTCCGACAGGGGTTGGGCAATCAGCCCCAGCATTTT. This chain links TRBV27 with TRBJ1-5; 8 bases map to TRBD1. Unmatched junction bases numbered 6, after V lost 3 bases and J lost 2 bases. The CDR3 is 16 residues long. Germline CDR1 and CDR2: MNHEY and SMNVEV (reference sequence).

There are a few counts of this clonotype. The rearrangement uses TRBV10-3 and TRBJ2-1; 12 nucleotides agree with TRBD2. Trimming at V came to 9 bases and at J to 4 bases, leaving 1 base not matched to a gene. The CDR3 is made up of 13 amino acids. Per the germline V gene, CDR1 is ENHRY and CDR2 is SYGVKD. The CDR3 loop reads CAIGTSGYNEQFF. The CDR3 DNA follows: TGTGCCATAGGGACTAGCGGGTACAATGAGCAGTTCTTC.

This chain connects TRBV6-1 to TRBJ2-1, with TRBD2 matching over 7 bases. CDR3 size: 15 residues. Germline CDR1 MNHNS, CDR2 SASEGT. V shed 2 bases and J 2 bases; nucleotides not matched to a gene: 3. The CDR3 protein is CASSESGATYNEQFF. The CDR3 bases are TGTGCCAGCAGTGAAAGCGGGGCAACCTACAATGAGCAGTTCTTC.

This clonotype has ten or more counts. V gene TRBV11-2 combines with J gene TRBJ2-5; TRBD2 matches at 15 bases. The CDR3 is made up of 16 amino acids. Losses at the gene ends were 3 bases for V and 5 bases for J; bases not matched to a gene: 4. CDR1 and CDR2 from the germline V gene are SGHAT and FQNNGV. CDR3 sequence: CASSFQGLAGGETQYF. The CDR3 bases are TGTGCCAGCAGCTTCCAAGGACTAGCGGGAGGGGAGACCCAGTACTTC.